A selection of T cell receptor beta chains follows, all from one sample in a study of metastatic and nonmetastatic thyroid tumors. TCRdb reprocessed the PCR reads using MiXCR. Among 25,000 to 30,000 clones, under 30% were seen once, and the ten largest hold around 5.5%. Sequencing used blood. These receptors were obtained from a female donor with papillary thyroid cancer or a benign thyroid nodule (not recorded which). Some clones in this sample may be carry-over from other donors' samples. CDR3s include the opening cysteine and the closing phenylalanine or tryptophan. D genes are given only for firm matches. Clone sizes are given selectively: once, few, many, or a class where the clone is expanded.

.	TRBV27	TRBJ2-7	.	TGTGCCAGCAGTTTTTCTCATACAGGGATAGTATCCTACGAGCAGTACTTC	CASSFSHTGIVSYEQYF
TRBD2	TRBV6-1	TRBJ2-5	many	TGTGCCAGCACTGGGGGGGGTTCCCAAGAGACCCAGTACTTC	CASTGGGSQETQYF
.	TRBV11-2	TRBJ2-7	.	TGTGCCAGCAGCTTATCTCTCTACGAGCAGTACTTC	CASSLSLYEQYF
.	TRBV28	TRBJ2-2	.	TGTGCCAGCACTTCAGGGGCGCGCACCGGGGAGCTGTTTTTT	CASTSGARTGELFF
.	TRBV6-1	TRBJ2-7	few	TGTGCCAGCAGTGTTACAGGGCCCTACGAGCAGTACTTC	CASSVTGPYEQYF
.	TRBV12-3/TRBV12-4	TRBJ2-3	few	TGTGCCAGCAGCCTGCTAGCTCCCCGGACAGATACGCAGTATTTT	CASSLLAPRTDTQYF
TRBD1	TRBV7-3	TRBJ2-2	.	TGTGCCAGCAGCGCCTACAGGGGTAACACCGTGGAGCTGTTTTTT	CASSAYRGNTVELFF
TRBD2	TRBV5-5	TRBJ2-7	.	TGTGCCAGCAGCCCGACTAGCGGGAGAACCGGCTACGAGCAGTACTTC	CASSPTSGRTGYEQYF
.	TRBV5-1	TRBJ2-7	.	TGCGCCAGCAGCTTGTTCCCACACTACGAGCAGTACTTC	CASSLFPHYEQYF
.	TRBV18	TRBJ1-1	many	TGTGCCAGCTCAGAGGCATTGAACACTGAAGCTTTCTTT	CASSEALNTEAFF
.	TRBV5-5	TRBJ2-1	many	TGTGCCAGCAGCTTGGGACTGGCTAACAATGAGCAGTTCTTC	CASSLGLANNEQFF
TRBD1	TRBV15	TRBJ1-1	.	TGTGCCACCAGCAGAGTAGTAGGGGGCGGGCTTGGGTACACTGAAGCTTTCTTT	CATSRVVGGGLGYTEAFF
.	TRBV7-8	TRBJ1-1	.	TGTGCCAGCAGCCCCCACACGAACACTGAAGCTTTCTTT	CASSPHTNTEAFF
.	TRBV28	TRBJ1-3	medium-sized	TGTGCCAGCAGCACCCTCCCTGGAAACACCATATATTTT	CASSTLPGNTIYF
.	TRBV28	TRBJ2-1	many	TGTGCCAGCAGTTTGGCCCAGCTTACGGGTGGCGGCTCCTACAATGAGCAGTTCTTC	CASSLAQLTGGGSYNEQFF
.	TRBV28	TRBJ1-1	.	TGTGCCAGCAGCCTAAAAAGGGGTTGGGGCAATGAAGCTTTCTTT	CASSLKRGWGNEAFF
TRBD1	TRBV19	TRBJ2-1	many	TGTGCCAGTAGTATAGTTCAACCGACAGGGTCCGCTGAGCAGTTCTTC	CASSIVQPTGSAEQFF
.	TRBV6-2/TRBV6-3	TRBJ2-2	few	TGTGCCAGCAGTTACGCTCCGGATACCGGGGAGCTGTTTTTT	CASSYAPDTGELFF
.	TRBV20-1	TRBJ1-5	medium-sized	TGCAGTGCTAGAGGAGGGGTCGGAAATCAGCCCCAGCATTTT	CSARGGVGNQPQHF
.	TRBV19	TRBJ2-2	medium-sized	TGTGCCAGTAGTATGGCGGGGCTAGCTCACACCGGGGAGCTGTTTTTT	CASSMAGLAHTGELFF
.	TRBV20-1	TRBJ2-7	few	TGCAGTGCTAGAGAGGTCGGCAGCGGCTCCTACGAGCAGTACTTC	CSAREVGSGSYEQYF
TRBD1	TRBV5-1	TRBJ2-7	.	TGCGCCAGCAGCCCGGACAGGGAATCGCAGTACTTC	CASSPDRESQYF
TRBD1	TRBV28	TRBJ2-7	few	TGTGCCATCAGGACAACCGGGACAGGTTACGACCAGTACTTC	CAIRTTGTGYDQYF
TRBD2	TRBV9	TRBJ2-2	.	TGTGCCAGTACCGGGGCGGGAGGGCCCGGTGGGGAGCTGTTTTTT	CASTGAGGPGGELFF
.	TRBV6-1	TRBJ2-3	.	TGTGCCACCTATTCGACCGCGGATACTCAGTATTTT	CATYSTADTQYF
TRBD2	TRBV28	TRBJ2-2	few	TGTGCCAGCAATCCTAGCGGGGTTAACACCGGGCATCTGTTTTTT	CASNPSGVNTGHLFF
.	TRBV6-1	TRBJ2-6	few	TGTGCCAGCATGACAGACCTCTCCGGGGCCAACGTCCTGACTTTC	CASMTDLSGANVLTF
.	TRBV30	TRBJ1-3	once	TGTGCCTGGAGTGCCTCTAACACAGGGCCCAACACCATATATTTT	CAWSASNTGPNTIYF
TRBD2	TRBV5-1	TRBJ2-1	.	TGCGCCAGCGGCGCCGGGACTAGCGGGACCACTTACAATGAGCAGTTCTTC	CASGAGTSGTTYNEQFF
.	TRBV19	TRBJ1-1	few	TGTGCCACCCGCGGGGGTTACACTGAAGCTTTCTTT	CATRGGYTEAFF
TRBD2	TRBV11-3	TRBJ2-1	many	TGTGCCAGCACCCGGGGGCTAGCGGGACTCTACAATGAGCAGTTCTTC	CASTRGLAGLYNEQFF
.	TRBV27	TRBJ1-4	few	TGTGCCAACAGTCCATCTCGAACGGGGGAAAAACTGTTTTTT	CANSPSRTGEKLFF
TRBD2	TRBV11-2	TRBJ2-1	.	TGTGCCAGCAGCTGGGGTAACCTAGCGGGAGTACGCAATGAGCAGTTCTTC	CASSWGNLAGVRNEQFF
.	TRBV6-5	TRBJ1-6	.	TGTGCCAGCAGTTACTCGGGCAGGGACTCACCCCTCCACTTT	CASSYSGRDSPLHF
TRBD1	TRBV10-3	TRBJ2-3	.	TGTGCCATCAGTGGACCACAGGGGGCCGCAGATACGCAGTATTTT	CAISGPQGAADTQYF
TRBD2	TRBV20-1	TRBJ2-7	many	TGCAGTGCTAGACCGGCGGGAGGAGGGCAGTACTTC	CSARPAGGGQYF
TRBD2	TRBV6-4	TRBJ2-2	few	TGTGCCAGCAGTGAGACTAGCGGGAGTTTCGCCGGGGAGCTGTTTTTT	CASSETSGSFAGELFF
.	TRBV10-3	TRBJ1-2	medium-sized	TGTGCCATCAGTGCAGGGAGCTATGGCTACACCTTC	CAISAGSYGYTF
.	TRBV6-2/TRBV6-3	TRBJ2-6	.	TGTGCCAGCAGTACCGACAGTGGTTCAGCTCGAAGCTCTGGGGCCAACGTCCTTACTTTT	CASSTDSGSARSSGANVLTF
TRBD2	TRBV19	TRBJ2-3	many	TGTGCCAGTAGTAAGGGAGGGGCTAGCGGGAGTGCAGATACGCAGTATTTT	CASSKGGASGSADTQYF
TRBD1	TRBV25-1	TRBJ2-3	many	TGTGCCAGCAGTGAATCGAGACAGGGGGGTAATACGCAGTATTTT	CASSESRQGGNTQYF
.	TRBV19	TRBJ2-4	.	TGTGCCAGTAGTTCGGGGTGGCAGCTAGCCAAAAACATTCAGTACTTC	CASSSGWQLAKNIQYF
TRBD2	TRBV20-1	TRBJ2-2	medium-sized	TGCAGTGCTAGAGATTACGAGCGGGAGTACACCGGGGAGCTGTTTTTT	CSARDYEREYTGELFF
.	TRBV13	TRBJ1-1	few	TGTGCCAGCAGCATCACCGGCCGGGGGGAGGCTGAAGCTTTCTTT	CASSITGRGEAEAFF
TRBD1	TRBV4-3	TRBJ1-2	.	TGCGCCAGCAGCCAAGTTACAGGGGCTGGTCCCTATGGCTACACCTTC	CASSQVTGAGPYGYTF
.	TRBV12-5	TRBJ2-2	many	TGTGCTAGTGGTTTGGTAAGAAACACCGGGGAGCTGTTTTTT	CASGLVRNTGELFF
TRBD1	TRBV7-9	TRBJ1-2	.	TGTGCCAGCAGCCCAACAGGGGGCGCCTATGGCTACACCTTC	CASSPTGGAYGYTF
.	TRBV9	TRBJ2-2	.	TGTGCCAGCAGCGCTACGTTCGGGACCGGGGAGCTGTTTTTT	CASSATFGTGELFF